This T cell receptor beta chain was sequenced in a study of T cell repertoires in cytomegalovirus infection. Study results and caveats: Dominant in the ex vivo response were TCR beta clonotypes restricted by HLA-C and specific for CMV.

As regards this clonotype: The antigen remains unidentified. The CDR3 does not end in the conserved phenylalanine or tryptophan, so this is likely a read error.

This CDR3 contains 15 residues. V was clipped by 1 base and J by 0 bases, with 7 bases between them. Germline V CDR1 and CDR2: MGHRA, YSYEKL. TCRdb re-derived calls from the reads in MiXCR, one entry per CDR3 protein. Counted here are 350,000 to 550,000 distinct CDR3 sequences, 25% to 40% occurring once; the ten biggest clones make up roughly 15%. This clonotype originated in a human donor in good health (CMV status not recorded). Some clones in this sample may be carry-over from other donors' samples. The sample consisted of PBMCs. The chain combines TRBV4-1 with TRBJ2-1; D gene unclear. DNA for the CDR3: TGCGCCAGCAGCCAAGTGGCGAGCTCCTACAATGAGCAGTTCTTA. Its protein product is CASSQVASSYNEQFL.